Below are 21 T cell receptor beta chains sequenced from a single sample in a study of shared clonotypes between healthy human individuals. Clones were read by immunoSEQ multiplex PCR, and TCRdb kept only the in-frame ones, dropping some. Of around 720,000 clones detected, roughly 72% appear once; the ten largest clones hold around 1.8%. Sequencing was carried out using memory CD4+ T cells sorted from blood. Described subset: CD45RA-negative fraction. These receptors all stem from a woman aged 30 to 39 in good health.

CDR3: CAQTGTEDSGANVLTF. The CDR3 region has the DNA TGTGCTCAAACAGGGACAGAGGACTCTGGGGCCAACGTCCTGACTTTC. V gene TRBV21-1 combines with J gene TRBJ2-6; the table's D gene call, TRBD1, was not cross checked with the DNA. TRBV21-1 is a known pseudogene. CDR3 length: 16 amino acids.

The CDR3 sequence: CASSLLGGGETQYF. CDR3 bases: TGTGCCAGCAGCTTACTAGGAGGGGGAGAGACCCAGTACTTC. The chain is built from TRBV7-9 and TRBJ2-5; possibly TRBD1 or TRBD2 for D (6 bases each). V was clipped by 2 bases and J by 4 bases, with 11 bases between them. CDR3 length: 14 amino acids. Germline CDR1 SEHNR, CDR2 FQNEAQ (reference sequence).

This sequence joins TRBV10-3 and TRBJ2-5; 8 nucleotides match TRBD1. Germline values: CDR1 ENHRY, CDR2 SYGVKD. CDR3 length equals 16 residues. The trim removed 4 bases at V and 5 bases at J, leaving 12 bases unmatched. The CDR3 here is CAISGGQGGPWETQYF. CDR3 DNA: TGTGCCATCAGTGGAGGACAGGGAGGCCCCTGGGAGACCCAGTACTTC.

The rearrangement joins TRBV6-1 to TRBJ1-2, with TRBD1 identical over 9 bases. Trimming cost V 5 bases and J 3 bases; bases outside gene matches: 4. Germline CDR1 and CDR2: MNHNS and SASEGT. This CDR3 has 14 amino acids. CDR3 loop: CASSTWTGDYGYTF. CDR3 DNA: TGTGCCAGCAGTACCTGGACAGGGGACTATGGCTACACCTTC.

With respect to this clone: The sample has other DNA sequences that encode this CDR3 too. V usage is TRBV28 and J usage is TRBJ2-7, with 11 nucleotides matching TRBD2. The germline V gene has CDR1 MDHEN and CDR2 SYDVKM. V lost 5 bases to trimming and J lost 0 bases; unmatched junction nucleotides: 3. CDR3 length equals 15 residues. The CDR3, as DNA: TGTGCCAGCAGTCCTGGGACTAGCGGCTCCTACGAGCAGTACTTC. Its translation is CASSPGTSGSYEQYF.

The count of this clone is one. This chain uses TRBV7-9 with TRBJ1-2; 11 positions agree with TRBD1. Germline V lookup: CDR1 SEHNR, CDR2 FQNEAQ (reference sequence). The CDR3 totals 16 residues. J lost 2 bases, V lost 5 bases, and 7 bases had no gene match. Here the CDR3 reads CASSPAGTGGNYGYTF. CDR3 bases: TGTGCCAGCAGCCCAGCGGGGACAGGGGGGAACTATGGCTACACCTTC.

V is TRBV27 and J is TRBJ1-5, with a tentative D call TRBD1 (5 bases). Trimming left V 6 bases short and J 0 bases short, with 18 bases between. The germline V gene has CDR1 MNHEY and CDR2 SMNVEV (reference sequence). CDR3 length equals 17 residues. The CDR3 DNA sequence: TGTGCCAGCAGGCGCTACCAGGGCCTCACTAGCAATCAGCCCCAGCATTTT. Its translation: CASRRYQGLTSNQPQHF.

On this clone: The same CDR3 arises from other DNA sequences in this sample as well. The chain employs TRBV20-1 and TRBJ2-7; a weak D match, TRBD2 (5 bases). Trimming removed 5 bases from V and 4 bases from J, with 9 bases in between. There are 11 residues in the CDR3. Germline V gene lookup returns CDR1 DFQATT and CDR2 SNEGSKA (reference sequence). The CDR3 nucleotides are TGCAGTGCTCAAGGACTGTACGAGCAGTACTTC. It specifies CSAQGLYEQYF.

CDR3 in amino acids: CASSLLRQGSYEQYF. The CDR3 DNA reads TGTGCCAGCAGCCTCCTCAGACAGGGCTCGTACGAGCAGTACTTC. The rearrangement uses TRBV14 and TRBJ2-7; 7 bases are shared with TRBD1. CDR1 is SGHDN and CDR2 is FVKESK in the germline V gene. Germline trimming cut 4 bases from V and 4 bases from J; bases unmatched to any gene: 10. The CDR3 runs to 15 residues. The whole variable domain, filled in from reference TRBV14 and TRBJ2-7, reads EAGVTQFPSHSVIEKGQTVTLRCDPISGHDNLYWYRRVMGKEIKFLLHFVKESKQDESGMPNNRFLAERTGGTYSTLKVQPAELEDSGVYFCASSLLRQGSYEQYFGPGTRLTVT.

The genes are TRBV28 and TRBJ2-7, with a weak D call TRBD1 (5 bases). The length of the CDR3 is 13 residues. Trimming removed 6 bases at V and 4 bases at J, with 13 bases between. CDR1 and CDR2 (germline): MDHEN, SYDVKM. For the CDR3, the DNA is TGTGCCAGCAGGCAGGGTGGAAGATACGAGCAGTACTTC. This sequence encodes CASRQGGRYEQYF.

This chain uses TRBV2 with TRBJ1-5; 7 nucleotides agree with TRBD1. The V gene's germline CDR1 is SNHLY and CDR2 FYNNEI. The ends lost 7 bases at V and 10 bases at J; junction bases unmatched: 10. This CDR3 comprises 13 residues. The CDR3 nucleotides are TGTGCCAGCACTCCGGGACAGTTGGCCCCCCAGCATTTT. It specifies CASTPGQLAPQHF.

In the case of this clone: With only one base between it and a far larger clone, this is likely a read error. J is TRBJ1-3 and V is TRBV7-6; no reliable D call. The germline gives CDR1 SGHVS, CDR2 FNYEAQ. This CDR3 is built from 14 residues. The germline V and J ends were trimmed by 3 bases and 0 bases, with 6 bases remaining between them. CDR3 DNA sequence: TGTGCCAGCAGCTTCACAGACTCTGGAAACACCATATATTTT. It translates to CASSFTDSGNTIYF.

The rearrangement joins TRBV2 to TRBJ1-2; no firm D call. The germline CDR1 and CDR2 sequences are SNHLY and FYNNEI. The CDR3 totals 15 residues. Trimming shortened V by 0 bases and J by 4 bases, and 12 bases separated the two germline ends. The CDR3 DNA is TGTGCCAGCAGTGAAGCGACCGGGGTTTCCTATGGCTACACCTTC. This sequence encodes CASSEATGVSYGYTF.

This sequence joins TRBV19 and TRBJ1-2; D is ambiguous. V was shortened by 4 bases and J by 1 base, with 7 bases between the two germline ends. There are 13 residues in the CDR3. The germline V gene encodes CDR1 LNHDA and CDR2 SQIVND (reference sequence). The CDR3 sequence: CASSTQVNYGYTF. CDR3 nucleotides: TGTGCCAGTAGTACCCAGGTTAACTATGGCTACACCTTC.

This clone appeared a few times. Other nucleotide sequences from this sample produce the same CDR3. The V gene is TRBV19, the J gene TRBJ2-7, with D perhaps TRBD1 (6 bases). V dropped 6 bases and J dropped 3 bases, with 6 bases sitting between them. This CDR3 is 11 amino acids long. CDR1 and CDR2 from the germline V gene are LNHDA and SQIVND (reference sequence). The DNA for the CDR3 is TGTGCCAGTAGCAGGGGCTACGAGCAGTACTTC. Its protein product is CASSRGYEQYF. Filled out from reference TRBV19 and TRBJ2-7, the complete variable domain reads DGGITQSPKYLFRKEGQNVTLSCEQNLNHDAMYWYRQDPGQGLRLIYYSQIVNDFQKGDIAEGYSVSREKKESFPLTVTSAQKNPTAFYLCASSRGYEQYFGPGTRLTVT.

The chain is built from TRBV18 and TRBJ2-1; D is possibly TRBD2 (6 bases). The germline V gene encodes CDR1 KGHSH and CDR2 LQKENI. Trimming removed 3 bases from V and 3 bases from J, with 15 bases in between. This CDR3 contains 16 residues. CDR3 sequence: CASSPPSGSGYNEQFF. The CDR3 DNA reads as TGTGCCAGCTCACCGCCCTCCGGGAGTGGCTACAATGAGCAGTTCTTC.

The rearrangement links TRBV4-2 to TRBJ2-2; 7 nucleotides line up with TRBD2. After removal of 0 bases from V and 2 bases from J, the junction contained 6 bases not matched to a gene. In germline, CDR1 is LGHNA, CDR2 YNFKEQ. The length of the CDR3 is 17 residues. The CDR3 sequence is CASSQDALAVNTGELFF. The CDR3 bases are TGTGCCAGCAGCCAAGATGCCCTAGCGGTAAACACCGGGGAGCTGTTTTTT.

The chain joins TRBV1 to TRBJ1-3. TRBV1 is given as a pseudogene. The CDR3 consists of 17 residues. The CDR3 sequence: CTSSQEVVGLGGNTIYF. DNA for the CDR3: TGCACCAGCAGCCAAGAAGTAGTCGGCCTCGGGGGAAACACCATATATTTT.

The chain is built from TRBV7-9 and TRBJ2-7, with 8 bases fitting TRBD2. The CDR3 runs to 14 residues. The germline V gene encodes CDR1 SEHNR and CDR2 FQNEAQ (reference sequence). The J segment lost 4 bases and the V segment lost 5 bases, leaving 7 bases of the junction unmatched. The CDR3: CASSASSGYYEQYF. As DNA, the CDR3 is TGTGCCAGCAGCGCTTCTAGCGGGTATTACGAGCAGTACTTC.

The V and J genes are TRBV5-6 and TRBJ1-2, with D unresolved. Germline loops: CDR1 SGHDT, CDR2 YYEEEE. V lost 0 bases and J lost 7, with 7 bases in between. This CDR3 has 12 residues. The CDR3 here is CASSLGQIGYTF. CDR3 nucleotides: TGTGCCAGCAGCTTGGGGCAGATTGGCTACACCTTC.

The chain combines TRBV2 with TRBJ2-3, with D maybe TRBD1 (5 bases). CDR3 size: 14 residues. CDR1 and CDR2 from the germline V gene are SNHLY and FYNNEI. Trimming took off 1 base at V and 0 bases at J, with 5 bases between the two ends. The CDR3 region is CASSEGQSTDTQYF. CDR3 sequence (DNA): TGTGCCAGCAGTGAAGGACAGAGCACAGATACGCAGTATTTT.